Listed below are T cell receptor beta chains from one sample, sequenced in a study of cytomegalovirus exposure and HLA in healthy donors. Here immunoSEQ multiplex PCR was the method, and the copy in TCRdb shows in-frame clones only, minus some. The table shows a few hundred thousand clones, with around 80% occurring only once. Material: PBMCs. The receptors derive from a girl aged 2-9 years in good health and CMV-seronegative. The CDR3 runs from the conserved cysteine through the conserved F or W. The D gene is left open where the match is weak. The listing skips clone size in some rows; elsewhere it reads once, few, many or a size class.

cdr3_nt cdr3_aa v_call clone_size j_call d_call
TGTGCCAGCAGCCATGTGGCGGGTCCTAACTACGAGCAGTACTTC CASSHVAGPNYEQYF TRBV7-2 NA TRBJ2-7 NA
TGCGCCAGCAGCCGCCCCGGACAGGGCCTCAACGAGCGGTACTTC CASSRPGQGLNERYF TRBV4-1 NA TRBJ2-7 TRBD1
TGTGCCTGGGTGCGACTGGGACAGGGGGCGAGAGGCTACACCTTC CAWVRLGQGARGYTF TRBV30 NA TRBJ1-2 TRBD1
TGTGCCAGCAGCTTGGGCGGGGGTGTAGAGACCCAGTACTTC CASSLGGGVETQYF TRBV7-3 NA TRBJ2-5 TRBD2
TGCGCCAGCAGCTTCGGACTAGCGGGGAGCTCCTACAATGAGCAGTTCTTC CASSFGLAGSSYNEQFF TRBV5-1 few TRBJ2-1 TRBD2
TGTGCCAGCAGCGAACGGCTAGCGGGGCGGCCCCAGCATTTT CASSERLAGRPQHF TRBV6-5 NA TRBJ1-5 NA
TGTGCCAGCAGCCCACAGGGGGGCAATCAGCCCCAGCATTTT CASSPQGGNQPQHF TRBV7-9 NA TRBJ1-5 TRBD1
TGCGCCAGCAGCCAAGGGTCGGGACAGGGGCAGTACGAGCAGTACTTC CASSQGSGQGQYEQYF TRBV4-1 NA TRBJ2-7 TRBD1
TGCAGCGTGAGAACAGGGTCCTACGAGCAGTACTTC CSVRTGSYEQYF TRBV29-1 NA TRBJ2-7 NA
TGTGCCAGCAGCCATCAGCGGAACCAAGAGACCCAGTACTTC CASSHQRNQETQYF TRBV6-4 once TRBJ2-5 NA
TGTGCTAGTGGTTCCGGGACAGGGAGGGGTGAAGCTTTCTTT CASGSGTGRGEAFF TRBV12-5 NA TRBJ1-1 TRBD1
TGTGCCAGTATGGGCGGGACTGAAGCTTTCTTT CASMGGTEAFF TRBV19 NA TRBJ1-1 NA
TGCAGCGGTACTGACAGGGTGGGAGAGACCCAGTACTTC CSGTDRVGETQYF TRBV29-1 NA TRBJ2-5 TRBD1
TGTGCCAGCAGCGTAGTTCCAGCGGGGGCAATTGACCAAAACACCGGGGAGCTGTTTTTT CASSVVPAGAIDQNTGELFF TRBV9 NA TRBJ2-2 TRBD2
TGTGCCAGCAGGCGGACAGGCTTTGGAAACACCATATATTTT CASRRTGFGNTIYF TRBV5-4 once TRBJ1-3 TRBD1
TGTGCCAGCAGATACCGGGAGGGTTCCTACGAGCAGTACTTC CASRYREGSYEQYF TRBV2 NA TRBJ2-7 TRBD2
TGTGCCTGGAATGCCAGGGTCAATTCACCCCTCCACTTT CAWNARVNSPLHF TRBV30 NA TRBJ1-6 NA